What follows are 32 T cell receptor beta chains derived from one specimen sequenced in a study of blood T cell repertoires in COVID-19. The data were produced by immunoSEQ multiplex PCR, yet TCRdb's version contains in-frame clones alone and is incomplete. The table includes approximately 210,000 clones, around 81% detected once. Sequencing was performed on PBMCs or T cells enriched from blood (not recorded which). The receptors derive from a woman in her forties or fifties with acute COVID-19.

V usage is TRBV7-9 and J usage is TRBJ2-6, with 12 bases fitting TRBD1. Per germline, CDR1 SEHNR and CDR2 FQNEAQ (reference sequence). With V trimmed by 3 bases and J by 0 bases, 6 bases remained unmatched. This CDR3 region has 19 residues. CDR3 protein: CASSFSPGQGASGANVLTF. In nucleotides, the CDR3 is TGTGCCAGCAGCTTTTCACCGGGACAGGGGGCCTCTGGGGCCAACGTCCTGACTTTC.

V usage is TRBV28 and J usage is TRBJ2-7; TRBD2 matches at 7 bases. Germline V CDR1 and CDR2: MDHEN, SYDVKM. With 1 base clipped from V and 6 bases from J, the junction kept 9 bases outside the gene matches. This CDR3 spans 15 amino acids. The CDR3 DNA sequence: TGTGCCAGCAGTTTATCTGTCAGGGAGGGGCTCGAGCAGTACTTC. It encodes CASSLSVREGLEQYF.

The CDR3 loop reads CAWSVRVGSEQYF. The CDR3 nucleotides are TGTGCCTGGAGTGTACGGGTCGGTTCCGAGCAGTACTTC. V and J are TRBV30 and TRBJ2-7; D not resolved. The CDR3 length is 13 residues. In germline, CDR1 is GTSNPN, CDR2 SVGIG (reference sequence). The V and J ends lost 0 bases and 6 bases respectively, with 12 bases between them.

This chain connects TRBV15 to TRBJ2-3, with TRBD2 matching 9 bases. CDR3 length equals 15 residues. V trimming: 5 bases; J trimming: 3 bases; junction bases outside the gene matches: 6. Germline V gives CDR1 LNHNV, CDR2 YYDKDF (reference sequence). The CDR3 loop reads CATSYIAGVTDTQYF. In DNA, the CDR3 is TGTGCCACCAGCTATATAGCGGGAGTTACAGATACGCAGTATTTT.

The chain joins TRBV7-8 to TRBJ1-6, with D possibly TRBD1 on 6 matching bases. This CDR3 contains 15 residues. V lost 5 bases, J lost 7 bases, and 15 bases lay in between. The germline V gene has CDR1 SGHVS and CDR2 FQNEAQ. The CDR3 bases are TGTGCCAGCAGCCGAGCCACAGGGCGGAATTCACCCCTCCACTTT. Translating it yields CASSRATGRNSPLHF.

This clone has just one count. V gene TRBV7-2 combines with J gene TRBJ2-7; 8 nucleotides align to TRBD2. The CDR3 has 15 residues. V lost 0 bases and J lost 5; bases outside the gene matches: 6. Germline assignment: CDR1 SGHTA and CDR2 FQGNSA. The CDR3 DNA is TGTGCCAGCAGCTTAGCGACAGCGGGAGTCAACGAGCAGTACTTC. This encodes CASSLATAGVNEQYF.

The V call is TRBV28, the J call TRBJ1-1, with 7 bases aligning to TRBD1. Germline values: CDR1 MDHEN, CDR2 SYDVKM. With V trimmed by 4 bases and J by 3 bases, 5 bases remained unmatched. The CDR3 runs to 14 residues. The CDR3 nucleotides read TGTGCCAGCAGTTCTCACAGGGGTGACACTGAAGCTTTCTTT. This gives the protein CASSSHRGDTEAFF.

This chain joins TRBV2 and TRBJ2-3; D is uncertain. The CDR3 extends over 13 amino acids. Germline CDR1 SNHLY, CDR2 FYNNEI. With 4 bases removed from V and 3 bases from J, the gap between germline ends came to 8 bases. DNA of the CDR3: TGTGCCAGCAGTGTCCACTTAACAGATACGCAGTATTTT. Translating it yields CASSVHLTDTQYF.

The CDR3 DNA follows: TGTGCCAGCATCCCTGACAGGGTTCAGCGTTACCTTCTTTCTGGCTACACCTTC. It codes for CASIPDRVQRYLLSGYTF. The chain links TRBV27 to TRBJ1-2; TRBD1 aligns across 7 bases. The CDR3 sequence is 18 residues long. CDR1 is MNHEY, CDR2 SMNVEV, per germline (reference sequence). V trimming: 7 bases; J trimming: 7 bases; junction bases outside the gene matches: 24.

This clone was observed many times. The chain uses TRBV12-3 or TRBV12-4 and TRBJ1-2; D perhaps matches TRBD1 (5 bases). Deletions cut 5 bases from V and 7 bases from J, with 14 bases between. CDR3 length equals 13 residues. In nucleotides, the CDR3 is TGTGCCAGCAGTCCCGGGACTCATCTTGGCTACACCTTC. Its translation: CASSPGTHLGYTF.

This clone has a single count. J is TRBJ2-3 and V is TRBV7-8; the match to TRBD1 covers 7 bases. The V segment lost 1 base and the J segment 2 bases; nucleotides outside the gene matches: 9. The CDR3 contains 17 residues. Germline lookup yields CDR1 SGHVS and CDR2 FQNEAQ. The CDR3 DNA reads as TGTGCCAGCAGCTTAGGTCCTGACAGGGCTCTCACAGATACGCAGTATTTT. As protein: CASSLGPDRALTDTQYF.

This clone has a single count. In nucleotides, the CDR3 is TGTGCCAGCAGTACTAGCACACTTGGCACTCAGCCCCAGCATTTT. Protein product: CASSTSTLGTQPQHF. The rearrangement joins TRBV7-9 to TRBJ1-5; D is uncertain. Trimming removed 6 bases at V and 6 bases at J, with 18 bases between. In germline, CDR1 is SEHNR, CDR2 FQNEAQ (reference sequence). This CDR3 is built from 15 residues.

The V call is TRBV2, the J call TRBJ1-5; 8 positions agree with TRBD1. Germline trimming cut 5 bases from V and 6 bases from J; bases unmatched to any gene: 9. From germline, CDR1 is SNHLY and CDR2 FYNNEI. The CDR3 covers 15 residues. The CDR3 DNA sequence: TGTGCCAGCAGTAACCGGGACAGGAGTATTCAGCCCCAGCATTTT. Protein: CASSNRDRSIQPQHF.

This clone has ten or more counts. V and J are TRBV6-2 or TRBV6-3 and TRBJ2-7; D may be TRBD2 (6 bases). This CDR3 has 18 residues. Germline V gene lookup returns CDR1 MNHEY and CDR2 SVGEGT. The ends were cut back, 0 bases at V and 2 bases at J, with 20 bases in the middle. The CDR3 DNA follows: TGTGCCAGCAGTTACTCCTCCTCCGCGGGACTCAATCCCTACGAGCAGTACTTC. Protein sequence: CASSYSSSAGLNPYEQYF.

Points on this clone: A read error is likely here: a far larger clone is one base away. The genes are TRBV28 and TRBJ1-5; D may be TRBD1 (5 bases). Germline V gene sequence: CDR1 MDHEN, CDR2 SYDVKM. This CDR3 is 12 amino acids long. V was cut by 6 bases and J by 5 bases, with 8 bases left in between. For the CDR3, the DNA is TGTGCCAGCAGCCCAGGGCATCAGCCCCAGCATTTT. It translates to CASSPGHQPQHF.

CDR3 sequence (DNA): TGTGCCAGCGGAGAGACGGTTAGTGATAATTCACCCCTCCACTTT. This gives the protein CASGETVSDNSPLHF. This sequence joins TRBV7-8 and TRBJ1-6; D remains unclear. From germline, CDR1 is SGHVS and CDR2 FQNEAQ. The CDR3 is made up of 15 amino acids. V gave up 8 bases and J gave up 5 bases, with 16 bases separating them.

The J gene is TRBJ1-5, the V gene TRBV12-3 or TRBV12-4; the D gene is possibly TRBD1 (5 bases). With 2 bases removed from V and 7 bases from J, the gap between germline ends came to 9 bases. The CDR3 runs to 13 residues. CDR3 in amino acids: CASSLRGRQPQHF. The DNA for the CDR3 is TGTGCCAGCAGTTTAAGGGGTAGGCAGCCCCAGCATTTT.

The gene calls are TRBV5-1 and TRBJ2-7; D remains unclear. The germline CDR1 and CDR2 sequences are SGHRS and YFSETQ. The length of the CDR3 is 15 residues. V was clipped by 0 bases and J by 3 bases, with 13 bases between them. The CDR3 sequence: CASSLEPGPYYEQYF. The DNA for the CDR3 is TGCGCCAGCAGCTTGGAACCAGGTCCCTACTACGAGCAGTACTTC.

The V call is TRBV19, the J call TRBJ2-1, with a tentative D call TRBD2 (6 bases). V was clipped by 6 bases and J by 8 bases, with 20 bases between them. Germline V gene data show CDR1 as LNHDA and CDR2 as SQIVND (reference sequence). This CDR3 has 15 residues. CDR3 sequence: CASRAGTHSNDEQFF. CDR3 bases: TGTGCCAGTAGAGCCGGGACTCATTCTAACGATGAGCAGTTCTTC.

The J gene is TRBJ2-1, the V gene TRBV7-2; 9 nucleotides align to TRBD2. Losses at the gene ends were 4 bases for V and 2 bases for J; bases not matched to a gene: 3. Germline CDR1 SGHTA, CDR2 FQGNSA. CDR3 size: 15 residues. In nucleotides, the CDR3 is TGTGCCAGCAGCTACCTAGCGGGGCCCTACAATGAGCAGTTCTTC. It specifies CASSYLAGPYNEQFF. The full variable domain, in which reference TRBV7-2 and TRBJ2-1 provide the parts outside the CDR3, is GAGVSQSPSNKVTEKGKDVELRCDPISGHTALYWYRQSLGQGLEFLIYFQGNSAPDKSGLPSDRFSAERTGGSVSTLTIQRTQQEDSAVYLCASSYLAGPYNEQFFGPGTRLTVL.

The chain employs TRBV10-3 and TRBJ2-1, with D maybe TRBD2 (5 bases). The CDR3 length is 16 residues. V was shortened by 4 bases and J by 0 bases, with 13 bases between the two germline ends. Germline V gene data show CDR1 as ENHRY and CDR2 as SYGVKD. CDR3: CAISAGAASSYNEQFF. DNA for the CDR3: TGTGCCATCAGTGCTGGAGCGGCCAGCTCCTACAATGAGCAGTTCTTC.

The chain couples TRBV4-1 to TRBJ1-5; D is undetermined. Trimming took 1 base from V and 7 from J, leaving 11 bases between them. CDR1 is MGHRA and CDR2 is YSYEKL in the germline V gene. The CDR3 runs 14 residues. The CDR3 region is CASSQVRGGQPQHF. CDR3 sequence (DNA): TGCGCCAGCAGCCAAGTACGGGGAGGACAGCCCCAGCATTTT.

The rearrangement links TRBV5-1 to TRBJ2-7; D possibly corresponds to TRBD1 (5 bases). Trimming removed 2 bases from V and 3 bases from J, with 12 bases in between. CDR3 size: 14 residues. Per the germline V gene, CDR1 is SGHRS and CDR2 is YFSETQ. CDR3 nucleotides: TGCGCCAGCAGCTTAACAGGAGAAAACTACGAGCAGTACTTC. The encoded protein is CASSLTGENYEQYF.

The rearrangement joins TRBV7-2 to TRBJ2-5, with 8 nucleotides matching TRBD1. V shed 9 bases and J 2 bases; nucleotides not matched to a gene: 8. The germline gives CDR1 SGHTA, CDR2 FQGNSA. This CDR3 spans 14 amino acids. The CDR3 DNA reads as TGTGCCAGTTCCCGGACAGGGCCACAAGAGACCCAGTACTTC. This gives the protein CASSRTGPQETQYF.

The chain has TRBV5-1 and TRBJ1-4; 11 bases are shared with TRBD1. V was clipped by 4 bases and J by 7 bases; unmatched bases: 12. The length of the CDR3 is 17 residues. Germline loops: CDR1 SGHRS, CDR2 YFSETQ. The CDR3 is CASSEGTGGVFGEKLFF. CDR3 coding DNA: TGCGCCAGCAGCGAGGGGACAGGGGGGGTATTCGGTGAAAAACTGTTTTTT.

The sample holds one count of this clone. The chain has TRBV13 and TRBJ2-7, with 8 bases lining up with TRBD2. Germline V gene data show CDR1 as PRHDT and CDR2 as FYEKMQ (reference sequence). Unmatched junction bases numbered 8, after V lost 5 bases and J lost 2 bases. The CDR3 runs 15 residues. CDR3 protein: CASSLLGLATYEQYF. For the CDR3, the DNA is TGTGCCAGCAGCCTACTAGGACTAGCAACCTACGAGCAGTACTTC. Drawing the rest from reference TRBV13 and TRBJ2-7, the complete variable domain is AAGVIQSPRHLIKEKRETATLKCYPIPRHDTVYWYQQGPGQDPQFLISFYEKMQSDKGSIPDRFSAQQFSDYHSELNMSSLELGDSALYFCASSLLGLATYEQYFGPGTRLTVT.

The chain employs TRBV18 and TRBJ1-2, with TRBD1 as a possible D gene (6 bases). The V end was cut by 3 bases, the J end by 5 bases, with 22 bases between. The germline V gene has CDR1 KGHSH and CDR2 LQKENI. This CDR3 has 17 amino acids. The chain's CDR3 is CASSPLQQGANQYGYTF. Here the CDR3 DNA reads TGTGCCAGCTCACCCCTACAACAGGGCGCGAATCAATATGGCTACACCTTC.

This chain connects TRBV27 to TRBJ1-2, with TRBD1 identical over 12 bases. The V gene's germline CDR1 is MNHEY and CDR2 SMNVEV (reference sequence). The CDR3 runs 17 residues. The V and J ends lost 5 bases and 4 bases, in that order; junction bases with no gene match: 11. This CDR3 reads CASSPSGTGGRIYGYTF. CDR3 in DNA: TGTGCCAGCAGTCCCTCCGGGACAGGGGGCAGAATCTATGGCTACACCTTC.

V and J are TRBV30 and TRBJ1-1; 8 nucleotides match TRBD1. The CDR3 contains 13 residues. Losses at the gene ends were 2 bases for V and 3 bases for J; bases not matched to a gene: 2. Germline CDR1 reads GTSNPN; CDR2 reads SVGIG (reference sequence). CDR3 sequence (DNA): TGTGCCTGGAGTCTGGGACAGGACACTGAAGCTTTCTTT. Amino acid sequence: CAWSLGQDTEAFF.

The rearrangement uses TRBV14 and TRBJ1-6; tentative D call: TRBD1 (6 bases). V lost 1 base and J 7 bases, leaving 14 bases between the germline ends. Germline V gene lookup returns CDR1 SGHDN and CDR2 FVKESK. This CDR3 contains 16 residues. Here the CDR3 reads CASSQGAGGGNSPLHF. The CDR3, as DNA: TGTGCCAGCAGCCAAGGAGCTGGGGGCGGCAATTCACCCCTCCACTTT.

In nucleotides, the CDR3 is TGTGCCAGCAGCCCCGGTCGCCAGGGTAATCAGCCCCAGCATTTT. Protein product: CASSPGRQGNQPQHF. The chain has TRBV7-9 and TRBJ1-5, with a possible D match to TRBD1 (5 bases). The V and J ends lost 5 bases and 4 bases respectively, with 15 bases between them. Germline-derived CDR1 and CDR2 are SEHNR and FQNEAQ (reference sequence). CDR3 length: 15 residues.

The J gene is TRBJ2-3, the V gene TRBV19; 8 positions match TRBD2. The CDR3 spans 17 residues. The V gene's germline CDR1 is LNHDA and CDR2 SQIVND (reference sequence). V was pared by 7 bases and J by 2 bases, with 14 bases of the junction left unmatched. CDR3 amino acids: CASKMGDSGEITDTQYF. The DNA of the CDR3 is TGTGCCAGTAAAATGGGCGATAGCGGGGAAATCACAGATACGCAGTATTTT. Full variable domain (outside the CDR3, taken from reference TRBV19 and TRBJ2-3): DGGITQSPKYLFRKEGQNVTLSCEQNLNHDAMYWYRQDPGQGLRLIYYSQIVNDFQKGDIAEGYSVSREKKESFPLTVTSAQKNPTAFYLCASKMGDSGEITDTQYFGPGTRLTVL.